This is a list of T cell receptor beta chains from one sample in a study of T cell clonotyping in hematopoietic cell transplantation. Profiled with immunoSEQ multiplex PCR; TCRdb holds only in-frame clones, not every one. Found here are 55,000 to 70,000 clones, around 94% of them singletons; the top ten hold around 1.6%. Sequenced input: peripheral blood mononuclear cells. These receptor sequences come from a middle-aged man in good health. Some clones in this sample may be carry-over from other donors' samples. Both conserved end residues are part of each CDR3. The D gene is left open where the match is weak. Clone sizes are given selectively: once, few, many, or a class where the clone is expanded.

clone size: -
V gene: TRBV7-3
J gene: TRBJ2-1
D gene: -
CDR3 DNA: TGTGCCAGCAGCCCAACTCTAGCCCAAGGGGGTGAGCAGTTCTTC
CDR3 protein: CASSPTLAQGGEQFF

clone size: -
V gene: TRBV5-8
J gene: TRBJ2-5
D gene: TRBD1
CDR3 DNA: TGTGCCAGCAGCCCCGGGACAGACCTGGTTGGAGAGACCCAGTACTTC
CDR3 protein: CASSPGTDLVGETQYF

clone size: -
V gene: TRBV7-9
J gene: TRBJ2-7
D gene: TRBD1
CDR3 DNA: TGTGCCAGCAGCTTAGCCCCAGGGGGCCACGAGCAGTACTTC
CDR3 protein: CASSLAPGGHEQYF

clone size: -
V gene: TRBV11-2
J gene: TRBJ2-5
D gene: -
CDR3 DNA: TGTGCCAGCAGCCCCCTACGGACTGCGCAAGAGACCCAGTACTTC
CDR3 protein: CASSPLRTAQETQYF

clone size: -
V gene: TRBV4-2
J gene: TRBJ1-1
D gene: -
CDR3 DNA: TGTGCCAGCAGCCGCCTTGAGGCAGCGAACACTGAAGCTTTCTTT
CDR3 protein: CASSRLEAANTEAFF

clone size: -
V gene: TRBV15
J gene: TRBJ2-7
D gene: TRBD1
CDR3 DNA: TGTGCCACCAGTAGAGGGGGCGCGGTTGACGAGCAGTACTTC
CDR3 protein: CATSRGGAVDEQYF

clone size: -
V gene: TRBV19
J gene: TRBJ1-5
D gene: TRBD1
CDR3 DNA: TGTGCCAGTAGTATAGAGGGACAGGCCCATCAGCCCCAGCATTTT
CDR3 protein: CASSIEGQAHQPQHF

clone size: -
V gene: TRBV19
J gene: TRBJ2-7
D gene: TRBD2
CDR3 DNA: TGTGCCAGTGGAGACACAGCGGCGGGAGGCTACGAGCAGTACTTC
CDR3 protein: CASGDTAAGGYEQYF

clone size: -
V gene: TRBV10-3
J gene: TRBJ1-2
D gene: -
CDR3 DNA: TGTGCCATCAGTGGTAGGGCCGGCGGTAACTATGGCTACACCTTC
CDR3 protein: CAISGRAGGNYGYTF

clone size: -
V gene: TRBV4-1
J gene: TRBJ1-5
D gene: -
CDR3 DNA: TGCGCCAGCAGCCAGGCCTCATCGGGCTTTAGCAATCAGCCCCAGCATTTT
CDR3 protein: CASSQASSGFSNQPQHF

clone size: -
V gene: TRBV20-1
J gene: TRBJ2-3
D gene: -
CDR3 DNA: TGCAGTGCTAGCGGGATAGATACGCAGTATTTT
CDR3 protein: CSASGIDTQYF

clone size: -
V gene: TRBV4-1
J gene: TRBJ2-7
D gene: TRBD2
CDR3 DNA: TGCGCCAGCAGCCAAGGGTCGGGACTAGGACCCAACGAGCAGTACTTC
CDR3 protein: CASSQGSGLGPNEQYF

clone size: -
V gene: TRBV5-8
J gene: TRBJ1-5
D gene: -
CDR3 DNA: TGTGCCAGCAGCTCGCTCGGGTTCAATCAGCCCCAGCATTTT
CDR3 protein: CASSSLGFNQPQHF

clone size: -
V gene: TRBV28
J gene: TRBJ1-5
D gene: -
CDR3 DNA: TGTGCCAGCAGTTGGTCCCCGGATGCTATTGGCAATCAGCCCCAGCATTTT
CDR3 protein: CASSWSPDAIGNQPQHF

clone size: -
V gene: TRBV30
J gene: TRBJ2-3
D gene: TRBD2
CDR3 DNA: TGTGCCTGGAGTGTACTAGCGGCCCTAGGCACAGATACGCAGTATTTT
CDR3 protein: CAWSVLAALGTDTQYF

clone size: -
V gene: TRBV14
J gene: TRBJ2-1
D gene: -
CDR3 DNA: TGTGCCAGCAGCCAAGCTGATAATGAGCAGTTCTTC
CDR3 protein: CASSQADNEQFF

clone size: -
V gene: TRBV28
J gene: TRBJ1-2
D gene: -
CDR3 DNA: TGTGCCAGTGCAGGGGACACGATCTATGGCTACACCTTC
CDR3 protein: CASAGDTIYGYTF

clone size: -
V gene: TRBV5-1
J gene: TRBJ2-2
D gene: -
CDR3 DNA: TGCGCCAGCAGCTTGAGGGGTTCAGGGCCGAGCACCGGGGAGCTGTTTTTT
CDR3 protein: CASSLRGSGPSTGELFF

clone size: -
V gene: TRBV19
J gene: TRBJ1-5
D gene: TRBD1
CDR3 DNA: TGTGCCAGTAAGGTCGGGGACAGGGTAAACAATCAGCCCCAGCATTTT
CDR3 protein: CASKVGDRVNNQPQHF

clone size: -
V gene: TRBV5-1
J gene: TRBJ1-4
D gene: -
CDR3 DNA: TGCGCCAGCAGCTTGGAAGCGGGTATGGGTTCTGCAACTAATGAAAAACTGTTTTTT
CDR3 protein: CASSLEAGMGSATNEKLFF

clone size: -
V gene: TRBV7-9
J gene: TRBJ2-2
D gene: -
CDR3 DNA: TGTGCCAGCATGGGAGACACCGGGGAGCTGTTTTTT
CDR3 protein: CASMGDTGELFF

clone size: once
V gene: TRBV19
J gene: TRBJ2-2
D gene: -
CDR3 DNA: TGTGCCAGTAGTACCTCGGTAGCGACGAACACCGGGGAGCTGTTTTTT
CDR3 protein: CASSTSVATNTGELFF

clone size: -
V gene: TRBV27
J gene: TRBJ2-7
D gene: -
CDR3 DNA: TGTGCCAGCAGAAAGGGGGCCTACGAGCAGTACTTC
CDR3 protein: CASRKGAYEQYF

clone size: -
V gene: TRBV10-3
J gene: TRBJ2-7
D gene: TRBD2
CDR3 DNA: TGTGCCATCAGTGAGTTGCTAGCGGGTCCCTACGAGCAGTACTTC
CDR3 protein: CAISELLAGPYEQYF

clone size: -
V gene: TRBV28
J gene: TRBJ2-7
D gene: TRBD1
CDR3 DNA: TGTGCCAGCACCAGGACAGGGGACGGGGAGCAGTACTTC
CDR3 protein: CASTRTGDGEQYF

clone size: few
V gene: TRBV6-5
J gene: TRBJ1-5
D gene: TRBD1
CDR3 DNA: TGTGCCACCCGGAGGACAGGGAGGAATCAGCCCCAGCATTTT
CDR3 protein: CATRRTGRNQPQHF

clone size: few
V gene: TRBV29-1
J gene: TRBJ1-5
D gene: -
CDR3 DNA: TGCAGCGTTGCAGGGCTGGATCAGCCCCAGCATTTT
CDR3 protein: CSVAGLDQPQHF

clone size: once
V gene: TRBV11-2
J gene: TRBJ2-2
D gene: -
CDR3 DNA: TGTGCCAGCACCACGGCGGGGTTGATCACCGGGGAGCTGTTTTTT
CDR3 protein: CASTTAGLITGELFF

clone size: -
V gene: TRBV15
J gene: TRBJ2-7
D gene: -
CDR3 DNA: TGTGCCACCAGCAGAGATCGGGGGCAGGCGTACGAGCAGTACTTC
CDR3 protein: CATSRDRGQAYEQYF

clone size: -
V gene: TRBV4-2
J gene: TRBJ2-7
D gene: TRBD1
CDR3 DNA: TGTGCCAGCAGCCGGCAGGGGGCTCACGAGCAGTACTTC
CDR3 protein: CASSRQGAHEQYF

clone size: -
V gene: TRBV5-6
J gene: TRBJ2-7
D gene: TRBD1
CDR3 DNA: TGTGCCAGCAGCTGGGGGACAGGTGACTACGAGCAGTACTTC
CDR3 protein: CASSWGTGDYEQYF

clone size: -
V gene: TRBV7-3
J gene: TRBJ2-5
D gene: -
CDR3 DNA: TGTGCCAGCAGCTTTAACGGCGGGGAGACCCAGTACTTC
CDR3 protein: CASSFNGGETQYF

clone size: -
V gene: TRBV15
J gene: TRBJ2-5
D gene: -
CDR3 DNA: TGTGCCACCAGCAGAGTCGGAGTAAAGGTCCAAGAGACCCAGTACTTC
CDR3 protein: CATSRVGVKVQETQYF

clone size: -
V gene: TRBV9
J gene: TRBJ1-1
D gene: -
CDR3 DNA: TGTGCCAGCAGCCTAGAGGAGTACACTGAAGCTTTCTTT
CDR3 protein: CASSLEEYTEAFF

clone size: -
V gene: TRBV19
J gene: TRBJ1-2
D gene: -
CDR3 DNA: TGTGCCAGTAGAACTCACAGGGAGGACTATGGCTACACCTTC
CDR3 protein: CASRTHREDYGYTF

clone size: few
V gene: TRBV29-1
J gene: TRBJ1-5
D gene: -
CDR3 DNA: TGCAGCGTTCAAACAGGTGCGACTCAGCCCCAGCATTTT
CDR3 protein: CSVQTGATQPQHF

clone size: once
V gene: TRBV28
J gene: TRBJ2-7
D gene: -
CDR3 DNA: TGTGCCAGCAGTTACCAATCGGATTACGAGCAGTACTTC
CDR3 protein: CASSYQSDYEQYF

clone size: once
V gene: TRBV29-1
J gene: TRBJ1-1
D gene: -
CDR3 DNA: TGCAGCGTTGTCCAGGGCACTGAAGCTTTCTTT
CDR3 protein: CSVVQGTEAFF

clone size: once
V gene: TRBV2
J gene: TRBJ1-5
D gene: -
CDR3 DNA: TGTGCCAGCGGGGACGCCAATACCAATCAGCCCCAGCATTTT
CDR3 protein: CASGDANTNQPQHF

clone size: -
V gene: TRBV7-2
J gene: TRBJ2-2
D gene: -
CDR3 DNA: TGTGCCAGCAGCTTAGGAGACGGAACCGGGGAGCTGTTTTTT
CDR3 protein: CASSLGDGTGELFF